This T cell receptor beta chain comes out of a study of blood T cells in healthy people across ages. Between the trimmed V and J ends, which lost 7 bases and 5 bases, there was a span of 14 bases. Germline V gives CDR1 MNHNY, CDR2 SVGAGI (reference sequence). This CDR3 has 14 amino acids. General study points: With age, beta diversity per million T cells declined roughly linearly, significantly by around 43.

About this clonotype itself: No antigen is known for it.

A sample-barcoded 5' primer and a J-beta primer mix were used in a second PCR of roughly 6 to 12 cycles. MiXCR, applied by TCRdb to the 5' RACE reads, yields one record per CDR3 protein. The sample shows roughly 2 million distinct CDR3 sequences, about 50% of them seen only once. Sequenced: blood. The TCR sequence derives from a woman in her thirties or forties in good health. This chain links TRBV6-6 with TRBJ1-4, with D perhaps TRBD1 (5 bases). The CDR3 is CASKPQGSNEKLFF. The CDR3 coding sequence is TGTGCCAGCAAGCCCCAGGGATCGAATGAAAAACTGTTTTTT.